The 19 T cell receptor beta chains listed next were all sequenced from one sample in a study of T-cell reconstitution after alpha-beta-depleted transplantation in children. The authors prepared the TCRbeta library with unique molecular identifiers. A single record per CDR3 protein comes from TCRdb applying MiXCR to the PCR reads. The repertoire consists of just over 950,000 distinct CDR3 sequences, with about 29% occurring once and the leading ten covering approximately 30%. The input for sequencing was PBMCs, mostly from graft donor cells, taken 360 days after TCRalphabeta/CD19-depleted stem cell transplant. These receptors all stem from a boy younger than two who had a stem cell transplant for SCID, so the T cells may come from the graft donor.

The chain couples TRBV7-2 to TRBJ2-3, with D unclear. Germline CDR1 is SGHTA and CDR2 is FQGNSA. The CDR3 extends over 13 amino acids. V was pared by 11 bases and J by 0 bases, with 12 bases between. As DNA, the CDR3 is TGTGCCTGCGGTGCGGCTAGCACAGATACGCAGTATTTT. Protein sequence: CACGAASTDTQYF.

The chain couples TRBV4-2 to TRBJ2-3; D ambiguous. This CDR3 spans 16 amino acids. V was shortened by 8 bases and J by 5 bases, with 23 bases between the two germline ends. Germline V gene data show CDR1 as LGHNA and CDR2 as YNFKEQ. The CDR3 here is CASGREGHRQRDTQYF. DNA of the CDR3: TGTGCCAGCGGCCGAGAAGGCCACCGTCAAAGAGATACGCAGTATTTT.

This clonotype was detected only a few times. This chain joins TRBV5-1 and TRBJ1-1; TRBD1 aligns across 7 bases. After removal of 6 bases from V and 4 bases from J, the junction contained 9 bases not matched to a gene. Germline CDR1 reads SGHRS; CDR2 reads YFSETQ. The CDR3 is made up of 14 amino acids. CDR3: CASTVQGPSTEAFF. The CDR3, as DNA: TGCGCCAGCACCGTACAGGGGCCGAGCACTGAAGCTTTCTTT. Looking up the rest from reference TRBV5-1 and TRBJ1-1 gives the full variable domain: KAGVTQTPRYLIKTRGQQVTLSCSPISGHRSVSWYQQTPGQGLQFLFEYFSETQRNKGNFPGRFSGRQFSNSRSEMNVSTLELGDSALYLCASTVQGPSTEAFFGQGTRLTVV.

V gene TRBV5-1 combines with J gene TRBJ2-1; TRBD2 matches 7 bases. The CDR3 has 15 residues. The J segment lost 7 bases and the V segment lost 0 bases, leaving 7 bases of the junction unmatched. Germline lookup yields CDR1 SGHRS and CDR2 YFSETQ. In DNA, the CDR3 is TGCGCCAGCAGCTTGGAAGGACTAGGGCCAAATGAGCAGTTCTTC. It specifies CASSLEGLGPNEQFF.

The chain is built from TRBV20-1 and TRBJ2-2; a weak D match, TRBD1 (5 bases). The CDR3 is 15 amino acids. V lost 1 base to trimming and J lost 0 bases, with 9 bases between them. Germline-derived CDR1 and CDR2 are DFQATT and SNEGSKA (reference sequence). CDR3 nucleotide sequence: TGCAGTGCTAGAGGGGAAGGGGCGAACACCGGGGAGCTGTTTTTT. It codes for CSARGEGANTGELFF.

The J gene is TRBJ2-3, the V gene TRBV4-1, with D possibly TRBD2 on 5 matching bases. V was shortened by 8 bases and J by 0 bases, with 18 bases between the two germline ends. The CDR3 is 16 amino acids. In germline, CDR1 is MGHRA, CDR2 YSYEKL. The CDR3: CASRKPGSKSTDTQYF. CDR3 coding DNA: TGCGCCAGCCGGAAGCCGGGAAGCAAAAGCACAGATACGCAGTATTTT.

This chain links TRBV12-3 or TRBV12-4 with TRBJ1-5; D is perhaps TRBD1 (6 bases). V lost 3 bases and J 4 bases, leaving 10 bases between the germline ends. The CDR3 spans 14 residues. Here the CDR3 DNA reads TGTGCCAGCAGTTTGGGGGCTCTTAATCAGCCCCAGCATTTT. It translates to CASSLGALNQPQHF.

This clonotype was found a few times. This chain links TRBV4-3 with TRBJ2-2; 7 bases fit TRBD1. CDR1 is LGHNA and CDR2 is YSLEER in the germline V gene. This CDR3 has 17 residues. The V and J ends lost 4 bases and 0 bases, in that order; junction bases with no gene match: 8. The CDR3 DNA sequence: TGCGCCAGCAGCCGGGATGGGGGACAGACGAACACCGGGGAGCTGTTTTTT. Amino acid sequence: CASSRDGGQTNTGELFF.

This chain joins TRBV10-3 and TRBJ2-5; 8 bases map to TRBD1. J lost 7 bases, V lost 2 bases, and 9 bases had no gene match. Per the germline V gene, CDR1 is ENHRY and CDR2 is SYGVKD. The CDR3 contains 15 residues. The CDR3 region is CAISEGGTGGGTQYF. Here the CDR3 DNA reads TGTGCCATCAGTGAGGGAGGGACAGGCGGAGGGACCCAGTACTTC.

V gene TRBV20-1 combines with J gene TRBJ2-5; D ambiguous. The CDR3 runs 12 residues. Germline V gene sequence: CDR1 DFQATT, CDR2 SNEGSKA (reference sequence). V was trimmed by 4 bases and J by 4 bases, leaving 10 bases between them. The DNA for the CDR3 is TGCAGTGCTACCGGATATCGAGAGACCCAGTACTTC. Translated, it gives CSATGYRETQYF.

This clonotype was found a few times. The chain employs TRBV12-3 or TRBV12-4 and TRBJ2-1, with unresolved D. This CDR3 is 15 amino acids long. Trimming removed 3 bases from V and 8 bases from J, with 17 bases in between. The CDR3 loop reads CASSFWWIQWDEQFF. The CDR3 bases are TGTGCCAGCAGTTTCTGGTGGATACAGTGGGATGAGCAGTTCTTC.

The chain joins TRBV15 to TRBJ2-7; D is unresolved. The CDR3 loop spans 14 amino acids. Trimming cost V 0 bases and J 5 bases, with 11 bases left between them. Germline-derived CDR1 and CDR2 are LNHNV and YYDKDF (reference sequence). CDR3: CATSRDGFRNEQYF. For the CDR3, the DNA is TGTGCCACCAGCAGAGATGGGTTCCGGAACGAGCAGTACTTC. Using reference TRBV15 and TRBJ2-7 for the parts outside the CDR3, the full variable domain is DAMVIQNPRYQVTQFGKPVTLSCSQTLNHNVMYWYQQKSSQAPKLLFHYYDKDFNNEADTPDNFQSRRPNTSFCFLDIRSPGLGDTAMYLCATSRDGFRNEQYFGPGTRLTVT.

This rearrangement joins TRBV7-6 to TRBJ2-1, with a tentative D call TRBD1 (6 bases). V was clipped by 5 bases and J by 3 bases, with 11 bases between them. The CDR3 spans 14 residues. The germline V gene encodes CDR1 SGHVS and CDR2 FNYEAQ. The CDR3: CASSPGAYYNEQFF. The CDR3 DNA reads as TGTGCCAGCAGCCCAGGGGCCTACTACAATGAGCAGTTCTTC. The entire variable domain, with the rest obtained from reference TRBV7-6 and TRBJ2-1, is as follows: GAGVSQSPRYKVTKRGQDVALRCDPISGHVSLYWYRQALGQGPEFLTYFNYEAQQDKSGLPNDRFSAERPEGSISTLTIQRTEQRDSAMYRCASSPGAYYNEQFFGPGTRLTVL.

There are many counts of this clonotype. The V call is TRBV5-5, the J call TRBJ2-7; 7 nucleotides line up with TRBD1. Losses at the gene ends were 3 bases for V and 2 bases for J; bases not matched to a gene: 5. The CDR3 totals 14 residues. CDR1 is SGHKS and CDR2 is YYEKEE in the germline V gene (reference sequence). CDR3 sequence: CASSSGGQPYEQYF. The CDR3 nucleotides read TGTGCCAGCAGCTCTGGGGGACAGCCCTACGAGCAGTACTTC.

In this sample, this clonotype turned up a few times. The V gene is TRBV28, the J gene TRBJ2-5; 9 bases agree with TRBD1. The CDR3 is 17 amino acids. CDR1 and CDR2 (germline): MDHEN, SYDVKM. After removal of 6 bases from V and 1 base from J, the junction contained 12 bases not matched to a gene. The CDR3 DNA reads TGTGCCAGCAGCTTCTTTTACAGGGGGCCAATCCAAGAGACCCAGTACTTC. Translating gives CASSFFYRGPIQETQYF.

The J gene is TRBJ2-3, the V gene TRBV20-1; D tentatively reads TRBD1 or TRBD2 (6 bases each). The CDR3 sequence is 15 residues long. Trimming took 6 bases from V and 1 from J, leaving 17 bases between them. From germline, CDR1 is DFQATT and CDR2 SNEGSKA (reference sequence). DNA for the CDR3: TGCAGTGCAGGGGGTACGGGGGCAGGCACAGATACGCAGTATTTT. The encoded protein is CSAGGTGAGTDTQYF.

The chain has TRBV2 and TRBJ2-7; D is undetermined. CDR3 size: 14 residues. V gave up 2 bases and J gave up 0 bases, with 8 bases separating them. Germline CDR1 and CDR2: SNHLY and FYNNEI. CDR3 bases: TGTGCCAGCAGTGAACACGGCAGCTCCTACGAGCAGTACTTC. Protein product: CASSEHGSSYEQYF.

The chain recombines TRBV7-9 with TRBJ2-5; no reliable D call. CDR3 length equals 14 residues. V was pared by 4 bases and J by 1 base, with 10 bases between. Germline CDR1 is SEHNR and CDR2 is FQNEAQ (reference sequence). The chain's CDR3 is CASSWITSQETQYF. The CDR3 bases are TGTGCCAGCAGCTGGATTACTTCCCAAGAGACCCAGTACTTC.

This chain links TRBV5-6 with TRBJ2-7; 8 bases are shared with TRBD1. After removal of 4 bases from V and 2 bases from J, the junction contained 8 bases not matched to a gene. Germline V CDR1 and CDR2: SGHDT, YYEEEE. The CDR3 is made up of 15 amino acids. The CDR3 nucleotides read TGTGCCAGCAGCGTGTACAGGGGGTTCGCCTACGAGCAGTACTTC. Protein: CASSVYRGFAYEQYF.